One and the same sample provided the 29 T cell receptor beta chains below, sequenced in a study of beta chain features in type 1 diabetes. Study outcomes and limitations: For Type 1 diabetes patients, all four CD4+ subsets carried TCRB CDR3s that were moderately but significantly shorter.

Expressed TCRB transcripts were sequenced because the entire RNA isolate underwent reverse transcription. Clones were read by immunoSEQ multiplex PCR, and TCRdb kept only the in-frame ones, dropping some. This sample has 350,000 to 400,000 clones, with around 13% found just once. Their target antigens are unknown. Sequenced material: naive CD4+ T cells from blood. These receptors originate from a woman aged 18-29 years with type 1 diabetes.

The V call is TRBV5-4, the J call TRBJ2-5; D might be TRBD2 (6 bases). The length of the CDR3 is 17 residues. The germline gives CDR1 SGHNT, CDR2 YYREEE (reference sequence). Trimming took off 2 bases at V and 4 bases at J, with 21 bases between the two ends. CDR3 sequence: CASSFGSRAHLRETQYF. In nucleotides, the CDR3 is TGTGCCAGCAGCTTCGGGAGCCGGGCCCATCTCCGAGAGACCCAGTACTTC.

CDR3 nucleotide sequence: TGTGCCTTAAACCGGGACACCAACACTGAAGCTTTCTTT. This gives the protein CALNRDTNTEAFF. The chain carries TRBV5-4 and TRBJ1-1; maybe TRBD1 (6 bases). V was cut by 10 bases and J by 2 bases, with 15 bases left in between. This CDR3 spans 13 amino acids. Germline V gives CDR1 SGHNT, CDR2 YYREEE (reference sequence).

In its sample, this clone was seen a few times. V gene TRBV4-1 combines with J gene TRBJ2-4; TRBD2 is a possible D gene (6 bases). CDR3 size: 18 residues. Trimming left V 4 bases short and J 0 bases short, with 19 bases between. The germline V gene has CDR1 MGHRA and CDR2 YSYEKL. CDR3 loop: CASSPGTPWGVAKNIQYF. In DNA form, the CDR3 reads TGCGCCAGCAGCCCTGGGACTCCGTGGGGTGTAGCCAAAAACATTCAGTACTTC.

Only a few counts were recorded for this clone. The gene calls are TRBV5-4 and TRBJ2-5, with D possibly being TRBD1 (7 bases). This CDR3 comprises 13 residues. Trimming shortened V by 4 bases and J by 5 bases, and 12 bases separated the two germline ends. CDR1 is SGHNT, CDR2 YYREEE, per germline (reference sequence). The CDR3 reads CASSQGGRETQYF. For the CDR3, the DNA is TGTGCCAGCAGCCAGGGGGGCCGGGAGACCCAGTACTTC.

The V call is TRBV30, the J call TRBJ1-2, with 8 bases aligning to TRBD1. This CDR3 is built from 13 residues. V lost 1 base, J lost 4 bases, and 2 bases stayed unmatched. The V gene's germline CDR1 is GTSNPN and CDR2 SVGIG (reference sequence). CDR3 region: CAWSAGQVYGYTF. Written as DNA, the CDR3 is TGTGCCTGGAGTGCGGGACAGGTCTATGGCTACACCTTC.

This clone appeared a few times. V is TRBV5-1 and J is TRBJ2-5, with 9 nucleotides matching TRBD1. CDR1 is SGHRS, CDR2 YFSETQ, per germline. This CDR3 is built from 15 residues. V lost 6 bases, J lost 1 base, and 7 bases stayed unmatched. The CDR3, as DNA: TGCGCCAGCATGTCCGCGGACAGGGGCCAAGAGACCCAGTACTTC. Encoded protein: CASMSADRGQETQYF.

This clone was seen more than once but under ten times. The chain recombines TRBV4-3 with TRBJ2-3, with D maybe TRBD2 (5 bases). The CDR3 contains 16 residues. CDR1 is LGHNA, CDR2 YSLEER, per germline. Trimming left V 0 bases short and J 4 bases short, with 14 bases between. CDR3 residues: CASSQDTRWYPDTQYF. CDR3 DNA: TGCGCCAGCAGCCAAGATACTAGGTGGTATCCAGATACGCAGTATTTT.

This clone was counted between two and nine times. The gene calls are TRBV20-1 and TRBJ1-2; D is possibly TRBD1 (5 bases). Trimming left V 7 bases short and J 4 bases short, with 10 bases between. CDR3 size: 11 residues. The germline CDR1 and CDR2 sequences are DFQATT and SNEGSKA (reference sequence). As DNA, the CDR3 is TGCAGTGTGCCAGGGATCTATGGCTACACCTTC. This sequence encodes CSVPGIYGYTF.

The CDR3 sequence: CASSPGQRETQYF. The DNA of the CDR3 is TGTGCCAGCAGCCCGGGACAGAGAGAGACCCAGTACTTC. The chain uses TRBV7-9 and TRBJ2-5; 7 bases fit TRBD1. The CDR3 consists of 13 residues. Germline V gene lookup returns CDR1 SEHNR and CDR2 FQNEAQ (reference sequence). V lost 5 bases to trimming and J lost 4 bases; unmatched junction nucleotides: 4.

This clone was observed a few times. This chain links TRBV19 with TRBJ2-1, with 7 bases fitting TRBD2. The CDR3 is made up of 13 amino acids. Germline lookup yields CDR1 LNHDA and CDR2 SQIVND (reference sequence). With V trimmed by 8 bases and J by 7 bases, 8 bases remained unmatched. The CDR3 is CASGEGPLNEQFF. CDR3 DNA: TGTGCCAGTGGGGAGGGCCCCCTGAATGAGCAGTTCTTC.

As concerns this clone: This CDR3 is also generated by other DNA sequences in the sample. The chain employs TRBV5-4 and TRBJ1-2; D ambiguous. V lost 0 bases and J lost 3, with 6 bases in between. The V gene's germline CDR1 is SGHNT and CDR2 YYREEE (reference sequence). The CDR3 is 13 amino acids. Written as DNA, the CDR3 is TGTGCCAGCAGCTTGGCGGGAGACTATGGCTACACCTTC. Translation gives CASSLAGDYGYTF.

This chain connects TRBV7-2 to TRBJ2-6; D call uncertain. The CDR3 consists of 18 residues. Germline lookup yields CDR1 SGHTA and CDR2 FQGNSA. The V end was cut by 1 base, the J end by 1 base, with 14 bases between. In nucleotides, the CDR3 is TGTGCCAGCAGCTTAGTACGACAAATCAGTTCTGGGGCCAACGTCCTGACTTTC. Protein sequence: CASSLVRQISSGANVLTF.

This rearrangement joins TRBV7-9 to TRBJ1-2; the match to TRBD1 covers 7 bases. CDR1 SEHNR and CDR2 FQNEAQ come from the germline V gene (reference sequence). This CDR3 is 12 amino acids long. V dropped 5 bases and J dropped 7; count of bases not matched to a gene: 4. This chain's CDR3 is CASSLDRAGYTF. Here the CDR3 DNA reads TGTGCCAGCAGCCTCGACAGGGCTGGCTACACCTTC.

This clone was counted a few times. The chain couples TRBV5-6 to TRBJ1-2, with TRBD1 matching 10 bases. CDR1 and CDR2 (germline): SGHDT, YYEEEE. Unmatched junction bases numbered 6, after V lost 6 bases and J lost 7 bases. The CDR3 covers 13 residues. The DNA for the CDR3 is TGTGCCAGCACCGGGACAGGGGCTGGTGGCTACACCTTC. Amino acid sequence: CASTGTGAGGYTF.

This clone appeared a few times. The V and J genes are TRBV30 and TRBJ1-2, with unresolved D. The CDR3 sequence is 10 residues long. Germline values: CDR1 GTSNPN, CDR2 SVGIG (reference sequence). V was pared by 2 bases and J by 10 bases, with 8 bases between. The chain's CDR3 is CAWSTRVYTF. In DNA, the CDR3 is TGTGCCTGGAGTACGAGGGTCTACACCTTC.

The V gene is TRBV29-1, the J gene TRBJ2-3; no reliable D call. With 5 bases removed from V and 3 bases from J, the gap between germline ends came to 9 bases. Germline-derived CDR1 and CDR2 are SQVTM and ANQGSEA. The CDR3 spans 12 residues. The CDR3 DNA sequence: TGCAGCGTTAGGAGTGGGACAGATACGCAGTATTTT. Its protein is CSVRSGTDTQYF.

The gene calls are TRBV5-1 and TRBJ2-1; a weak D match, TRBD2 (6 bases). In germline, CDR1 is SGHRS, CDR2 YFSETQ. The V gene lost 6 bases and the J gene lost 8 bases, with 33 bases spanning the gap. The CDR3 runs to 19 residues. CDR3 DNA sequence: TGCGCCAGCAAATCCTTCCGGGATTCCAAAACCCCTGGCGGGGATGAGCAGTTCTTC. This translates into CASKSFRDSKTPGGDEQFF.

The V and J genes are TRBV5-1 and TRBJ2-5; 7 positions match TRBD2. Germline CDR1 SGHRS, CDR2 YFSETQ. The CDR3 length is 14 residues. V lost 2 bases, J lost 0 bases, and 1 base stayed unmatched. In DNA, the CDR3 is TGCGCCAGCAGCTTACTAGCGTACCAAGAGACCCAGTACTTC. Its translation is CASSLLAYQETQYF.

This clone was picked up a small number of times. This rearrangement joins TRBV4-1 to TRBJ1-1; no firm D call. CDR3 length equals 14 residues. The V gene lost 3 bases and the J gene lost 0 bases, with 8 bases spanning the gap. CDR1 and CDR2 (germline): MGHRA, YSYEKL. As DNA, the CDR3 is TGCGCCAGCAGCCAGTTCGGGTTGAACACTGAAGCTTTCTTT. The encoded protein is CASSQFGLNTEAFF.

CDR3 nucleotide sequence: TGCGCCAGCAGCCAAGCGACAGGGCTGTTTGCTGAAGCTTTCTTT. Its protein product is CASSQATGLFAEAFF. The chain has TRBV4-3 and TRBJ1-1, with 7 bases fitting TRBD1. In germline, CDR1 is LGHNA, CDR2 YSLEER. CDR3 length: 15 residues. Trimming took 1 base from V and 6 from J; bases not matched to a gene: 8.

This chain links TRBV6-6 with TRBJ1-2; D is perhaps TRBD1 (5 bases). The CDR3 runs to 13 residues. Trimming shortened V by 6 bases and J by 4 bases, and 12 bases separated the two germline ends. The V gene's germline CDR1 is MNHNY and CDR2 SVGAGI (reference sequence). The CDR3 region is CASSHRNSYGYTF. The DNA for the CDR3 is TGTGCCAGCAGCCACAGGAATAGCTATGGCTACACCTTC.

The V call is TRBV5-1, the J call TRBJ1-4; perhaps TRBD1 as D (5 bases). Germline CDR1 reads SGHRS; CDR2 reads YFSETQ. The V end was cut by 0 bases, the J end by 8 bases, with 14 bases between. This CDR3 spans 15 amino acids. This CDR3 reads CASSLAGTLSEKLFF. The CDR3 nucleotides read TGCGCCAGCAGCTTGGCAGGGACTTTATCCGAAAAACTGTTTTTT.

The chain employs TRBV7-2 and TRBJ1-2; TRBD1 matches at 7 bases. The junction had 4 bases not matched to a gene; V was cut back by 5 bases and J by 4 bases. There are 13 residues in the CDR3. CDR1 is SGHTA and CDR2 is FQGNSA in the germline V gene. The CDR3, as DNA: TGTGCCAGCAGCCAGGGGGTTTTCTATGGCTACACCTTC. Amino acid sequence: CASSQGVFYGYTF.

CDR3 nucleotide sequence: TGTGCCAGCAGCGAGGTGCGTGGCTATGGCTACACCTTC. Translation gives CASSEVRGYGYTF. The gene calls are TRBV7-9 and TRBJ1-2; D remains ambiguous. In germline, CDR1 is SEHNR, CDR2 FQNEAQ (reference sequence). The V end was cut by 5 bases, the J end by 4 bases, with 11 bases between. This CDR3 has 13 residues.

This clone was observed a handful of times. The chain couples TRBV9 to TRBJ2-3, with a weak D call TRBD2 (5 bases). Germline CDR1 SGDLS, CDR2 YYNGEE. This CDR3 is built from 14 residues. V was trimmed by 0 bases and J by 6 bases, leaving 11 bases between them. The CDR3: CASSVGVSADTQYF. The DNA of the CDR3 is TGTGCCAGCAGCGTAGGGGTTAGCGCGGATACGCAGTATTTT.

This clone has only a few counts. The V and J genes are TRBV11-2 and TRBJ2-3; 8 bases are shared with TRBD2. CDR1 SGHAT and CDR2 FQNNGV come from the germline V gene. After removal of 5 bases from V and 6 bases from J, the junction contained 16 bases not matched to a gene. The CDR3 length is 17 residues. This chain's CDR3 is CASSPNGALAVYDTQYF. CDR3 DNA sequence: TGTGCCAGCAGCCCGAATGGGGCACTAGCGGTTTACGATACGCAGTATTTT.

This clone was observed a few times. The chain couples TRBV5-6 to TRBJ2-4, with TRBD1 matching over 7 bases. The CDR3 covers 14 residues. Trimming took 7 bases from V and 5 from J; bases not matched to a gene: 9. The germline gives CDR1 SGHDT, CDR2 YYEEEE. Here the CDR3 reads CASALGTVENIQYF. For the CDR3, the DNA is TGTGCCAGCGCCCTGGGGACAGTGGAAAACATTCAGTACTTC.

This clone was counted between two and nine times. The CDR3 loop is CASSLSGTGNTEAFF. Here the CDR3 DNA reads TGTGCCAGCAGCTTGTCCGGGACAGGGAACACTGAAGCTTTCTTT. This sequence joins TRBV5-6 and TRBJ1-1; TRBD1 matches at 8 bases. The CDR3 consists of 15 residues. V shed 1 base and J 1 base; nucleotides not matched to a gene: 3. CDR1 is SGHDT and CDR2 is YYEEEE in the germline V gene.

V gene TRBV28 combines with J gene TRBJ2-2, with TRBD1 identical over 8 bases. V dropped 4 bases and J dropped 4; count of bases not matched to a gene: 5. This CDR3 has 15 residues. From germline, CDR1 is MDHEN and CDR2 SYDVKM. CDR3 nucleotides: TGTGCCAGCAGTTCGACAGGGGAGCGCACCGGGGAGCTGTTTTTT. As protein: CASSSTGERTGELFF.